This entry describes one T cell receptor (beta chain). Its antigen remains unidentified. The sample comes from a study of response to subunit inactivated influenza vaccine. Germline assignment: CDR1 LGHDT and CDR2 YNNKEL (reference sequence). The length of the CDR3 is 15 residues. J lost 0 bases, V lost 1 base, and 3 bases had no gene match. General observations from the study: Authors proposed each seasonal influenza vaccination draws in few new T cells.

One entry per CDR3 protein results from TCRdb running MiXCR on the RT-PCR reads. Among 650,000 to 850,000 distinct CDR3 sequences listed, around 13% were seen once. This TCR came from a man aged 50 to 59 who received an inactivated influenza vaccine. The V gene is TRBV3-1, the J gene TRBJ2-7, with 7 bases lining up with TRBD1. The source was PBMCs from blood, collected less than 15 days before vaccination. CDR3 amino acids: CASSQVGTDSYEQYF. CDR3 DNA: TGTGCCAGCAGCCAAGTTGGGACAGACTCCTACGAGCAGTACTTC.